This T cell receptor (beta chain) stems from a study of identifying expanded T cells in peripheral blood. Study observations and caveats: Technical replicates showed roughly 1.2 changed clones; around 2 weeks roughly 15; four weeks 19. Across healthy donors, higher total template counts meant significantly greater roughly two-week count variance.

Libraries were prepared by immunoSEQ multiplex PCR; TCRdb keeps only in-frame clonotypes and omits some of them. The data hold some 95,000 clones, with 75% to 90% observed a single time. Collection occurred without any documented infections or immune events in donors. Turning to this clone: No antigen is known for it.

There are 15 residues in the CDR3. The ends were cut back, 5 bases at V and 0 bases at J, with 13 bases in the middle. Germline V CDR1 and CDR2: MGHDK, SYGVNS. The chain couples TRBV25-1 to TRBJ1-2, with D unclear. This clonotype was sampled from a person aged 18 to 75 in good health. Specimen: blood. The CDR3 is CASSSQTPSNYGYTF. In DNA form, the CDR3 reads TGTGCCAGCAGTTCGCAGACCCCCTCTAACTATGGCTACACCTTC.